This T cell receptor (beta chain) was found in a study of monozygotic twins with inflammatory bowel disease. Template switching incorporated UMIs with a 6-nucleotide sample barcode. TCRdb re-called the 5' RACE reads and shows each CDR3 protein once, DNA omitted. Its table lists some 300,000 distinct CDR3 sequences. This clonotype was obtained from a human donor with ulcerative colitis or Crohn's disease, or a healthy co-twin of an affected twin (not recorded which). The sequenced sample was blood.

Here the CDR3 reads CASGDRGTDTQYF. V is TRBV3-1 and J is TRBJ2-3. The CDR3 is made up of 13 amino acids. In germline, CDR1 is LGHDT, CDR2 YNNKEL (reference sequence).